Listed here are 21 T cell receptor beta chains from one sample, sequenced in a study of blood T cell repertoires in COVID-19. Only in-frame clones appear in the TCRdb table, and some are missing; sequencing was by immunoSEQ multiplex PCR. This sample has about 230,000 clones, with around 83% found just once. The sequencing input was peripheral blood. The receptors stem from a man in his forties or fifties with acute or convalescent COVID-19.

V is TRBV12-3 or TRBV12-4 and J is TRBJ1-1; D is unresolved. Trimming removed 3 bases at V and 0 bases at J, with 5 bases between. This CDR3 has 13 residues. This chain's CDR3 is CASSFNMNTEAFF. The CDR3 bases are TGTGCCAGCAGTTTTAATATGAACACTGAAGCTTTCTTT.

The chain has TRBV11-2 and TRBJ2-3, with D possibly matching TRBD1 (5 bases). V lost 4 bases and J lost 3, with 14 bases in between. CDR1 is SGHAT, CDR2 FQNNGV, per germline. This CDR3 has 15 residues. The CDR3 DNA is TGTGCCAGCAGCTATGTAGGCAGGGAAACAGATACGCAGTATTTT. Its protein product is CASSYVGRETDTQYF.

Regarding this clone: A read error may produce the germline difference seen at one junction end. The J gene is TRBJ2-6, the V gene TRBV12-3 or TRBV12-4; D call uncertain. The CDR3 totals 11 residues. The CDR3 region is CASTLDSVLTF. In nucleotides, the CDR3 is TGTGCCAGCACTTTAGATAGCGTCCTGACTTTC.

This chain connects TRBV5-8 to TRBJ1-4, with no clear D. CDR1 SGHTS and CDR2 YDEGEE come from the germline V gene. The CDR3 has 12 amino acids. V dropped 4 bases and J dropped 10 bases, with 11 bases sitting between them. CDR3 amino acids: CASSVLIGKLFF. CDR3 DNA sequence: TGTGCCAGCAGCGTACTGATTGGAAAACTGTTTTTT.

The gene calls are TRBV13 and TRBJ2-5; possible D gene TRBD2, 6 bases. CDR1 PRHDT and CDR2 FYEKMQ come from the germline V gene (reference sequence). The CDR3 consists of 15 residues. V dropped 1 base and J dropped 0 bases, with 9 bases sitting between them. CDR3 DNA: TGTGCCAGCAGCTTAGCCTGGGACTACCAAGAGACCCAGTACTTC. This translates into CASSLAWDYQETQYF.

The rearrangement uses TRBV7-3 and TRBJ2-3; D remains ambiguous. Germline CDR1 is SGHTA and CDR2 is FQGTGA. V gave up 2 bases and J gave up 4 bases, with 13 bases separating them. This CDR3 comprises 15 residues. Here the CDR3 reads CASSLSPNRADTQYF. Written as DNA, the CDR3 is TGTGCCAGCAGCTTATCCCCTAATCGGGCAGATACGCAGTATTTT.

The rearrangement joins TRBV12-2 to TRBJ2-7; TRBD2, the table's D call, was not compared with the DNA. TRBV12-2 represents a pseudogene. The CDR3 runs to 14 residues. The CDR3 is CASRPCGVGYEQYF. In DNA form, the CDR3 reads TGTGCAAGTCGCCCATGCGGGGTTGGCTACGAGCAGTACTTC.

The CDR3 region is CASSLLSSGNTIYF. CDR3 DNA: TGTGCCAGCAGCTTACTCTCTTCTGGAAACACCATATATTTT. The chain employs TRBV5-6 and TRBJ1-3; D gene unclear. CDR3 length: 14 amino acids. V lost 2 bases, J lost 1 base, and 7 bases lay in between. Germline lookup yields CDR1 SGHDT and CDR2 YYEEEE.

The V gene is TRBV9, the J gene TRBJ2-1; D is perhaps TRBD1 (5 bases). The CDR3 loop spans 15 amino acids. Trimming removed 3 bases from V and 0 bases from J, with 10 bases in between. The germline V gene encodes CDR1 SGDLS and CDR2 YYNGEE. The CDR3 region has the DNA TGTGCCAGCAGCGCCCAGGGTAGCTCCTACAATGAGCAGTTCTTC. Translated, it gives CASSAQGSSYNEQFF.

The genes are TRBV7-3 and TRBJ2-1; 8 nucleotides match TRBD2. This CDR3 has 15 amino acids. The V segment lost 5 bases and the J segment 7 bases; nucleotides outside the gene matches: 10. Looked up from germline, CDR1 is SGHTA and CDR2 is FQGTGA. The CDR3 loop is CASSVSGTRENEQFF. In nucleotides, the CDR3 is TGTGCCAGCAGCGTATCCGGGACTAGAGAGAATGAGCAGTTCTTC.

V gene TRBV7-3 combines with J gene TRBJ2-2; 7 nucleotides match TRBD2. This CDR3 spans 16 amino acids. Losses at the gene ends were 2 bases for V and 6 bases for J; bases not matched to a gene: 9. Germline V gene lookup returns CDR1 SGHTA and CDR2 FQGTGA. Here the CDR3 reads CASSLRPGLGPGELFF. In DNA, the CDR3 is TGTGCCAGCAGCTTACGGCCCGGACTAGGCCCCGGGGAGCTGTTTTTT.

The CDR3 spells CATSRDSSSTDTQYF. The CDR3, as DNA: TGTGCCACCAGCAGGGACTCCTCTAGCACAGATACGCAGTATTTT. This rearrangement joins TRBV15 to TRBJ2-3; D perhaps matches TRBD2 (5 bases). The germline gives CDR1 LNHNV, CDR2 YYDKDF (reference sequence). Trimming took off 3 bases at V and 0 bases at J, with 10 bases between the two ends. The CDR3 covers 15 residues. The whole variable domain, filled in from reference TRBV15 and TRBJ2-3, reads DAMVIQNPRYQVTQFGKPVTLSCSQTLNHNVMYWYQQKSSQAPKLLFHYYDKDFNNEADTPDNFQSRRPNTSFCFLDIRSPGLGDTAMYLCATSRDSSSTDTQYFGPGTRLTVL.

The chain uses TRBV7-2 and TRBJ1-2; no firm D call. The CDR3 covers 13 residues. V was pared by 7 bases and J by 0 bases, with 9 bases between. Germline V gene data show CDR1 as SGHTA and CDR2 as FQGNSA. This chain's CDR3 is CASTGVANYGYTF. CDR3 nucleotides: TGTGCCAGCACCGGGGTTGCTAACTATGGCTACACCTTC.

V is TRBV7-9 and J is TRBJ1-5; unclear D gene. Germline values: CDR1 SEHNR, CDR2 FQNEAQ (reference sequence). Trimming cost V 5 bases and J 3 bases, with 17 bases left between them. CDR3 length: 16 residues. DNA of the CDR3: TGTGCCAGCAGCCCAACGAGGGAGGGCCTCAATCAGCCCCAGCATTTT. Protein: CASSPTREGLNQPQHF.

The rearrangement joins TRBV6-2 or TRBV6-3 to TRBJ2-7; the match to TRBD2 covers 7 bases. Germline V gene data show CDR1 as MNHEY and CDR2 as SVGEGT. CDR3 length: 16 amino acids. The ends lost 5 bases at V and 0 bases at J; junction bases unmatched: 10. The CDR3 reads CASSLGLSGDSYEQYF. CDR3 coding DNA: TGTGCCAGCAGTCTTGGACTAAGCGGGGACTCCTACGAGCAGTACTTC.

This clone came up a few times. The chain recombines TRBV6-6 with TRBJ2-7; TRBD2 is a possible D gene (6 bases). CDR1 is MNHNY and CDR2 is SVGAGI in the germline V gene (reference sequence). This CDR3 is built from 16 residues. V lost 2 bases, J lost 3 bases, and 17 bases lay in between. The CDR3 DNA sequence: TGTGCCAGCAGTTACCGCCGGGACTTCGCGATCTACGAGCAGTACTTC. Translation gives CASSYRRDFAIYEQYF.

This clone was observed a few times. The chain employs TRBV3-1 (or the pseudogene TRBV3-2) and TRBJ1-1; 7 positions match TRBD1. Germline CDR1 reads LGHDT; CDR2 reads YNNKEL (reference sequence). Trimming cost V 4 bases and J 1 base; bases outside gene matches: 3. This CDR3 is 14 amino acids long. CDR3 coding DNA: TGTGCCAGCAGCCCTACAGGGGCGAACACTGAAGCTTTCTTT. As protein: CASSPTGANTEAFF.

The gene calls are TRBV23-1 and TRBJ2-5; 7 nucleotides agree with TRBD1. TRBV23-1 is filed as an ORF, its function uncertain. The CDR3 sequence is 16 residues long. With 4 bases clipped from V and 2 bases from J, the junction kept 10 bases outside the gene matches. The CDR3 DNA sequence: TGCGCCAGCAGTCTTCGGCCCGGACAGGAGCAAGAGACCCAGTACTTC. It encodes CASSLRPGQEQETQYF.

The chain's CDR3 is CAGGSGVEDTEAFF. As DNA, the CDR3 is TGTGCCGGGGGGTCTGGGGTCGAGGACACTGAAGCTTTCTTT. The genes are TRBV2 and TRBJ1-1; weak D call: TRBD1 (5 bases). The V end lost 11 bases, the J end lost 3 bases, and 19 bases lay between the germline ends. The CDR3 is 14 amino acids. From germline, CDR1 is SNHLY and CDR2 FYNNEI.

CDR3 DNA sequence: TGTGCCAGCAGTGAGAGCGCAGGGAACCACGAGCAGTACTTC. Translating gives CASSESAGNHEQYF. This rearrangement joins TRBV6-1 to TRBJ2-7; tentatively, D is TRBD1 (5 bases). Germline CDR1 and CDR2: MNHNS and SASEGT. V shed 3 bases and J shed 5 bases, with 14 bases lying between them. The CDR3 covers 14 residues.

This clone showed up just once. The chain carries TRBV12-3 or TRBV12-4 and TRBJ2-7; no clear D. V lost 3 bases to trimming and J lost 0 bases, with 6 bases between them. This CDR3 is 13 amino acids long. The DNA of the CDR3 is TGTGCCAGCAGTTTCCCCTCCTCCTACGAGCAGTACTTC. The encoded protein is CASSFPSSYEQYF.